This entry lists 15 T cell receptor beta chains sequenced from one sample in a study of T-cell memory formation after mild COVID-19. TCRdb called the 5' RACE reads again in MiXCR, with one record for every CDR3 protein. The sample lists approximately 500,000 distinct CDR3 sequences; about 23% were seen once. Sequences were obtained from PBMCs or a T cell subset sorted from them (not recorded which). Receptors originate from an adult woman who had mild COVID-19 (a few samples of this study predate the infection). Cell type and time point are not known.

This chain uses TRBV5-6 with TRBJ2-3; TRBD2 agrees at 9 bases. The germline CDR1 and CDR2 sequences are SGHDT and YYEEEE. The J segment lost 0 bases and the V segment lost 1 base, leaving 9 bases of the junction unmatched. This CDR3 is 18 amino acids long. The CDR3 DNA reads TGTGCCAGCAGCTTGCAGGGGCGGGGGGGCCGAAGCACAGATACGCAGTATTTT. Amino acid sequence: CASSLQGRGGRSTDTQYF.

The rearrangement joins TRBV20-1 to TRBJ2-7; tentatively, D is TRBD2 (6 bases). The V end lost 3 bases, the J end lost 0 bases, and 15 bases lay between the germline ends. Germline CDR1 DFQATT, CDR2 SNEGSKA (reference sequence). CDR3 length: 15 amino acids. In DNA form, the CDR3 reads TGCAGTGCTAGGCCCGGGACTTCGGCCTCCTACGAGCAGTACTTC. This gives the protein CSARPGTSASYEQYF.

This clonotype showed up just a few times. The chain joins TRBV6-5 to TRBJ2-3; either TRBD1 or TRBD2 may supply D (5 bases each). Trimming took 10 bases from V and 6 from J, leaving 20 bases between them. The CDR3 is 14 residues long. CDR1 is MNHEY, CDR2 SVGAGI, per germline. This CDR3 reads CATRDDGLWDTQYF. The DNA of the CDR3 is TGTGCCACCCGGGACGATGGGTTGTGGGATACGCAGTATTTT.

In DNA, the CDR3 is TGCGCCAGCAGCTTGGTGTTGGGGGACGAGCAGTACTTC. Protein product: CASSLVLGDEQYF. The rearrangement links TRBV5-1 to TRBJ2-7; D tentatively reads TRBD1 or TRBD2 (5 bases each). Germline V CDR1 and CDR2: SGHRS, YFSETQ. CDR3 length equals 13 residues. The V gene lost 0 bases and the J gene lost 5 bases, with 9 bases spanning the gap.

This chain joins TRBV24-1 and TRBJ2-1; 13 bases align to TRBD2. Trimming removed 3 bases from V and 7 bases from J; junction bases left unmatched: 5. CDR1 is KGHDR, CDR2 SFDVKD, per germline. This CDR3 is built from 16 residues. The chain's CDR3 is CATSDIGTSGVNEQFF. CDR3 in DNA: TGTGCCACCAGTGATATCGGGACTAGCGGGGTAAATGAGCAGTTCTTC.

Of note for this clonotype: The junction differs from germline at one of its ends, possibly a read error. The chain couples TRBV12-3 or TRBV12-4 to TRBJ2-7, with D perhaps matching TRBD1 (6 bases). The CDR3 runs 13 residues. The CDR3 DNA follows: TGTGACAGCAGTTTCGACGTCAGGGGCGAGCAGTACTTC. This encodes CDSSFDVRGEQYF.

The table lists this clonotype with a few counts. The chain joins TRBV5-5 to TRBJ2-5, with D unclear. CDR1 SGHKS and CDR2 YYEKEE come from the germline V gene (reference sequence). V lost 4 bases, J lost 5 bases, and 15 bases lay in between. The CDR3 is made up of 14 amino acids. The CDR3 nucleotides read TGTGCCAGCAGCCCCACATCTACAACGGAGACCCAGTACTTC. It codes for CASSPTSTTETQYF.

This clonotype was found many times. The gene calls are TRBV18 and TRBJ2-1; 15 bases line up with TRBD2. V trimming: 2 bases; J trimming: 4 bases; junction bases outside the gene matches: 0. This CDR3 comprises 16 residues. Germline lookup yields CDR1 KGHSH and CDR2 LQKENI. CDR3: CASSPGLAGGYNEQFF. As DNA, the CDR3 is TGTGCCAGCTCACCAGGACTAGCGGGGGGGTACAATGAGCAGTTCTTC.

This clonotype occurred a few times. This chain connects TRBV9 to TRBJ1-1; 12 nucleotides align to TRBD1. This CDR3 contains 16 residues. J gave up 10 bases and V 1 base, and 11 bases lay outside the gene matches. CDR1 is SGDLS and CDR2 is YYNGEE in the germline V gene. CDR3 nucleotide sequence: TGTGCCAGCAGCGTAAGGGACAGGGGGCTCGGAGCGCCAGCTTTCTTT. It translates to CASSVRDRGLGAPAFF.

The chain joins TRBV4-2 to TRBJ1-2; D is unresolved. V was trimmed by 0 bases and J by 4 bases, leaving 15 bases between them. Germline-derived CDR1 and CDR2 are LGHNA and YNFKEQ. The CDR3 runs 16 residues. The CDR3 here is CASSQDFWGVGYGYTF. The CDR3 DNA reads TGTGCCAGCAGCCAAGATTTCTGGGGTGTGGGCTATGGCTACACCTTC.

J is TRBJ2-7 and V is TRBV5-5; the D gene is possibly TRBD1 (6 bases). Between the trimmed V and J ends, which lost 2 bases and 3 bases, there was a span of 15 bases. This CDR3 region has 15 residues. The germline gives CDR1 SGHKS, CDR2 YYEKEE (reference sequence). The CDR3 DNA is TGTGCCAGCAGCTTAGGTAGGGACAATATCTACGAGCAGTACTTC. Translated, it gives CASSLGRDNIYEQYF. Variable domain in full (rest from reference TRBV5-5 and TRBJ2-7): DAGVTQSPTHLIKTRGQQVTLRCSPISGHKSVSWYQQVLGQGPQFIFQYYEKEERGRGNFPDRFSARQFPNYSSELNVNALLLGDSALYLCASSLGRDNIYEQYFGPGTRLTVT.

There are a few counts of this clonotype. The rearrangement joins TRBV12-3 or TRBV12-4 to TRBJ2-7; 7 positions match TRBD1. The CDR3 is made up of 14 amino acids. V lost 6 bases and J lost 5; bases outside the gene matches: 10. The CDR3 here is CASSTTGFRNEQYF. CDR3 sequence (DNA): TGTGCCAGCAGCACGACAGGGTTCCGCAACGAGCAGTACTTC.

This clonotype was counted only a few times. The chain couples TRBV12-3 or TRBV12-4 to TRBJ2-7; 12 bases are a match to TRBD2. Trimming removed 5 bases from V and 3 bases from J; junction bases left unmatched: 5. The CDR3 runs to 15 residues. In nucleotides, the CDR3 is TGTGCCAGCAGTCCTACTAGCGGGAGGTTCTACGAGCAGTACTTC. It specifies CASSPTSGRFYEQYF.

The gene calls are TRBV6-1 and TRBJ2-7; D possibly corresponds to TRBD1 (6 bases). This CDR3 comprises 13 residues. The germline gives CDR1 MNHNS, CDR2 SASEGT. The V end was cut by 7 bases, the J end by 2 bases, with 12 bases between. CDR3 DNA: TGTGCCAGCACCAGACAGGACCCCTACGAGCAGTACTTC. This encodes CASTRQDPYEQYF.

This clonotype was seen only a few times. The chain has TRBV3-1 and TRBJ1-5, with a possible D match to TRBD1 (5 bases). Germline assignment: CDR1 LGHDT and CDR2 YNNKEL (reference sequence). The CDR3 runs 14 residues. The ends were cut back, 1 base at V and 5 bases at J, with 9 bases in the middle. The CDR3 loop is CASSQAGGDQPQHF. The CDR3 coding sequence is TGTGCCAGCAGCCAAGCGGGGGGGGATCAGCCCCAGCATTTT.